This TCR beta chain was documented in a study of shared clonotypes between healthy human individuals. Overall study findings and caveats: Limited genetic and exposure-history diversity came from having few donors. Deeper or shallower sequencing was expected to change how clonotypes are shared among donors.

The naive CD8 population came from CD45RO-negative cells selected for CCR7, without terminally differentiated effector memory CD45RA+ cells. Trimming left V 2 bases short and J 2 bases short, with 7 bases between. The CDR3 contains 13 residues. Germline V CDR1 and CDR2: MNHNS, SASEGT. Comment on this clone: Its specificity is unknown.

The study ran the assay at deep level. Researchers divided each subset's genomic DNA evenly across several immunoSEQ plates. Clones were read by immunoSEQ multiplex PCR, and TCRdb kept only the in-frame ones, dropping some. The sample holds about 700,000 clones, 92% seen once. This TCR was sampled from a man aged 25-45 years in good health. Input material: naive CD8+ T cells sorted from blood. The V call is TRBV6-1, the J call TRBJ2-7; D uncertain. In DNA, the CDR3 is TGTGCCAGCAGTGAATGGCGGACCTACGAGCAGTACTTC. As protein: CASSEWRTYEQYF.